This T cell receptor (beta chain) appears in the sequencing data of a study of T cells of healthy individuals. A single record per CDR3 protein comes from TCRdb applying MiXCR to the 5' RACE reads. This sample has around 63,000 distinct CDR3 sequences; 15% to 20% occur once, and the top ten carry around 5.1%. The receptor was isolated from a human donor in good health.

The CDR3: CASSPGLANNEQFF. CDR3 DNA sequence: TGCGCCAGCAGTCCGGGACTAGCTAACAATGAGCAGTTCTTC. The rearrangement joins TRBV4-3 to TRBJ2-1, with 9 bases that match TRBD2. The CDR3 runs 14 residues. The trim removed 6 bases at V and 5 bases at J, leaving 5 bases unmatched. Germline CDR1 and CDR2: LGHNA and YSLEER.